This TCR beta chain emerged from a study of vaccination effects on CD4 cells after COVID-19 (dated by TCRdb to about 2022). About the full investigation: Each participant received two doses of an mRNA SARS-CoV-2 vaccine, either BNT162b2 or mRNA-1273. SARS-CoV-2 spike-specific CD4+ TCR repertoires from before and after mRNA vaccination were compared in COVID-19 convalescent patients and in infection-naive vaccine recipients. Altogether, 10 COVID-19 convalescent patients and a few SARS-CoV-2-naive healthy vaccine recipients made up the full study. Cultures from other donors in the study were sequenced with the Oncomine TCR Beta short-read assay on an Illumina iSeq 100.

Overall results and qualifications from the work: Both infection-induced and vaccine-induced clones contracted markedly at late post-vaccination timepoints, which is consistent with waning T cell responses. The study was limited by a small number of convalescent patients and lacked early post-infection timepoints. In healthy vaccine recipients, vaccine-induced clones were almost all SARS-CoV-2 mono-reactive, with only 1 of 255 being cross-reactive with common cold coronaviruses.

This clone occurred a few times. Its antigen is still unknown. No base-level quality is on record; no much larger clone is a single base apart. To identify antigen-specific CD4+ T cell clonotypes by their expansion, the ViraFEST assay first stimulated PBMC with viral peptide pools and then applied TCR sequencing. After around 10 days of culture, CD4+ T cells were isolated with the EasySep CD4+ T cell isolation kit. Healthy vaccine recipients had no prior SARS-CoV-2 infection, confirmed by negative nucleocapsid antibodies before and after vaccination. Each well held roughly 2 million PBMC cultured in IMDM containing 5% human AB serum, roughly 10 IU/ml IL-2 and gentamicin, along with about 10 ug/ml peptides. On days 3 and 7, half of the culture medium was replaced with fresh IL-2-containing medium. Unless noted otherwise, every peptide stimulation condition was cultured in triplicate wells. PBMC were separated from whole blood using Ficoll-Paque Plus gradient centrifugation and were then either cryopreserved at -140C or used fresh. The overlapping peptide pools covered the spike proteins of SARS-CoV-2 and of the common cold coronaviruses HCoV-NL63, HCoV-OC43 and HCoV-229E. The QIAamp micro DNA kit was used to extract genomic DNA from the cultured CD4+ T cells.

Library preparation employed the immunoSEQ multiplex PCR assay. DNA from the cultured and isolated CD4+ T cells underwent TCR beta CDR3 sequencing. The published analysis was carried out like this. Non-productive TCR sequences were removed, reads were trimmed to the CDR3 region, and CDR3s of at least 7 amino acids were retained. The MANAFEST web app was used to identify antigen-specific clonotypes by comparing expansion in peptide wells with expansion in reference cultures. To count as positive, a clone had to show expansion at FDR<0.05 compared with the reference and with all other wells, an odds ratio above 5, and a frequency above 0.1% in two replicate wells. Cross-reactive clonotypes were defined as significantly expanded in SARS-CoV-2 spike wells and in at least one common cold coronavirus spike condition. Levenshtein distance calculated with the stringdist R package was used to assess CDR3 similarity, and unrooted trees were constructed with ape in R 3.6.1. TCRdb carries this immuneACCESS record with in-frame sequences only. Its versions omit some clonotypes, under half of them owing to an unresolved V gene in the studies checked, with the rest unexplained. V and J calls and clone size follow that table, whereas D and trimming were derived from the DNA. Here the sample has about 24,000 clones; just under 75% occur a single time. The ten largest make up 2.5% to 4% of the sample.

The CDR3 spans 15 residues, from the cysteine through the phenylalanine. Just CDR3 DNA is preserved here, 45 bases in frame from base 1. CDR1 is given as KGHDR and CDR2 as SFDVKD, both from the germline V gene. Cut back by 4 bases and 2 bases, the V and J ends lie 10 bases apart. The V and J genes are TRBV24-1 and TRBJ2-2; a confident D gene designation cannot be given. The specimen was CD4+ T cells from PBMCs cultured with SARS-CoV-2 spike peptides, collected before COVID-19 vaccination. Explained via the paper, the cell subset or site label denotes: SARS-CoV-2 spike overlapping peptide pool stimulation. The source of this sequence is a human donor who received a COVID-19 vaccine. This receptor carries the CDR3 CATSDTRKNTGELFF. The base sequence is TGTGCCACCAGTGACACCCGGAAAAACACCGGGGAGCTGTTTTTT.